The 18 T cell receptor beta chains below were found in one sample sequenced in a study of OX40 agonist ivuxolimab in advanced cancers. The repertoire was sequenced with immunoSEQ multiplex PCR; TCRdb's copy has only in-frame clones and lacks some. The profile shows 22,000 or so clones, more than 65% of them singletons. Sequencing used CD4+ or CD8+ T cells sorted from blood, obtained in a trial of the OX40 agonist ivuxolimab. The origin of the receptors is an adult with an advanced solid tumor such as melanoma, head and neck, liver or kidney cancer.

The chain carries TRBV6-1 and TRBJ2-7, with 10 bases identical to TRBD1. Germline V gene sequence: CDR1 MNHNS, CDR2 SASEGT. V gave up 6 bases and J gave up 4 bases; unmatched junction bases: 3. The CDR3 has 13 amino acids. The DNA for the CDR3 is TGTGCCAGCAGGGACAGGGGGACGTACGAGCAGTACTTC. This gives the protein CASRDRGTYEQYF.

The chain has TRBV11-3 and TRBJ2-3, with TRBD2 matching 9 bases. Germline assignment: CDR1 SGHNT and CDR2 YENEEA. This CDR3 is 17 amino acids long. The V gene end was trimmed by 4 bases and the J gene end by 0 bases; junction bases not matched to a gene: 8. In DNA, the CDR3 is TGTGCCAGCAGCTCTAGAGATCTAGCGGGAAGCACAGATACGCAGTATTTT. It codes for CASSSRDLAGSTDTQYF.

In DNA form, the CDR3 reads TGTGCCATCAGTGAACCGGGACGAGGTGAGCAGTTCTTC. Protein sequence: CAISEPGRGEQFF. The V and J genes are TRBV10-3 and TRBJ2-1; the D gene could be TRBD1 or TRBD2 (5 bases each). The germline V and J ends were trimmed by 3 bases and 9 bases, with 12 bases remaining between them. CDR1 ENHRY and CDR2 SYGVKD come from the germline V gene. The CDR3 contains 13 residues.

The chain recombines TRBV7-9 with TRBJ1-1; D gene uncertain. V lost 2 bases and J lost 8, with 12 bases in between. CDR3 length equals 13 residues. Germline V gives CDR1 SEHNR, CDR2 FQNEAQ (reference sequence). The CDR3 protein is CASSLTEHREAFF. DNA for the CDR3: TGTGCCAGCAGCTTAACGGAGCACCGCGAAGCTTTCTTT. The whole variable domain, remainder taken from reference TRBV7-9 and TRBJ1-1, is DTGVSQNPRHKITKRGQNVTFRCDPISEHNRLYWYRQTLGQGPEFLTYFQNEAQLEKSRLLSDRFSAERPKGSFSTLEIQRTEQGDSAMYLCASSLTEHREAFFGQGTRLTVV.

The chain is built from TRBV13 and TRBJ2-5; a possible D gene is TRBD2 (6 bases). Trimming left V 7 bases short and J 3 bases short, with 12 bases between. The CDR3 has 13 residues. Germline lookup yields CDR1 PRHDT and CDR2 FYEKMQ (reference sequence). In DNA form, the CDR3 reads TGTGCCAGCACCGGGGAGGAAGAAGAGACCCAGTACTTC. It yields the protein CASTGEEEETQYF.

This chain connects TRBV7-9 to TRBJ2-7; 7 bases line up with TRBD1. The CDR3 runs 15 residues. The V gene's germline CDR1 is SEHNR and CDR2 FQNEAQ (reference sequence). V gave up 5 bases and J gave up 6 bases; unmatched junction bases: 13. DNA of the CDR3: TGTGCCAGCAGCCCCTTCGCCGGGACAGACCTCGAGCAGTACTTC. It codes for CASSPFAGTDLEQYF.

The gene calls are TRBV11-2 and TRBJ2-7; tentatively, D is TRBD2 (5 bases). The CDR3 consists of 13 residues. Looked up from germline, CDR1 is SGHAT and CDR2 is FQNNGV. V was clipped by 3 bases and J by 4 bases, with 10 bases between them. This CDR3 reads CASSLTNGYEQYF. In DNA form, the CDR3 reads TGTGCCAGCAGCTTGACTAATGGGTACGAGCAGTACTTC.

The chain combines TRBV6-5 with TRBJ1-5; D may be TRBD1 (6 bases). CDR3 size: 14 residues. V shed 6 bases and J shed 1 base, with 10 bases lying between them. Germline values: CDR1 MNHEY, CDR2 SVGAGI. The CDR3 DNA reads as TGTGCCAGCAGCCCTGGACAGAGCAATCAGCCCCAGCATTTT. Translating gives CASSPGQSNQPQHF.

The sample holds one count of this clone. This sequence joins TRBV19 and TRBJ2-2; TRBD2 matches at 10 bases. Germline V gene sequence: CDR1 LNHDA, CDR2 SQIVND (reference sequence). The CDR3 has 15 amino acids. V lost 4 bases to trimming and J lost 7 bases; unmatched junction nucleotides: 6. The CDR3 is CASSKSGRAVGELFF. The CDR3 coding sequence is TGTGCCAGTAGTAAGAGCGGGAGGGCTGTCGGGGAGCTGTTTTTT. The entire variable domain, with the rest obtained from reference TRBV19 and TRBJ2-2, is as follows: DGGITQSPKYLFRKEGQNVTLSCEQNLNHDAMYWYRQDPGQGLRLIYYSQIVNDFQKGDIAEGYSVSREKKESFPLTVTSAQKNPTAFYLCASSKSGRAVGELFFGEGSRLTVL.

The J gene is TRBJ2-7, the V gene TRBV5-4, with 8 nucleotides matching TRBD1. The CDR3 totals 14 residues. The germline V gene has CDR1 SGHNT and CDR2 YYREEE (reference sequence). Trimming removed 0 bases from V and 3 bases from J; junction bases left unmatched: 2. CDR3 coding DNA: TGTGCCAGCAGCTTGGCACAGGGGGTCTACGAGCAGTACTTC. Its protein is CASSLAQGVYEQYF.

The rearrangement joins TRBV7-9 to TRBJ2-7, with 11 bases matching TRBD2. This CDR3 has 17 residues. V lost 1 base, J lost 4 bases, and 9 bases stayed unmatched. Germline lookup yields CDR1 SEHNR and CDR2 FQNEAQ (reference sequence). DNA for the CDR3: TGTGCCAGCAGCTTAGGGGGATCTAGCGGGAGGAGATACGAGCAGTACTTC. This translates into CASSLGGSSGRRYEQYF.

This clone was recorded only once. The CDR3 DNA reads TGTGCCAGCTCACCAGATGTCAATCAGCCCCAGCATTTT. Translating gives CASSPDVNQPQHF. The rearrangement links TRBV18 to TRBJ1-5; no clear D. This CDR3 region has 13 residues. CDR1 and CDR2 (germline): KGHSH, LQKENI. V lost 2 bases and J lost 3, with 5 bases in between.

This clone was recorded a few times. The V gene is TRBV28, the J gene TRBJ1-4; D is unclear. Per the germline V gene, CDR1 is MDHEN and CDR2 is SYDVKM. Between the trimmed V and J ends, which lost 4 bases and 4 bases, there was a span of 7 bases. CDR3 length equals 13 residues. The CDR3 spells CASSWEFNEKLFF. CDR3 bases: TGTGCCAGCAGTTGGGAATTTAATGAAAAACTGTTTTTT.

The rearrangement links TRBV29-1 to TRBJ2-3, with D hard to call. This CDR3 spans 14 amino acids. Germline V lookup: CDR1 SQVTM, CDR2 ANQGSEA. The V and J ends lost 5 bases and 2 bases respectively, with 14 bases between them. As DNA, the CDR3 is TGCAGCGTTATGAGGACGACACTCACAGATACGCAGTATTTT. Its translation is CSVMRTTLTDTQYF.

The gene calls are TRBV11-3 and TRBJ2-7, with D unclear. Trimming took off 5 bases at V and 10 bases at J, with 21 bases between the two ends. Germline V gives CDR1 SGHNT, CDR2 YENEEA. The CDR3 consists of 14 residues. CDR3 loop: CASSPKQGRREQYF. In nucleotides, the CDR3 is TGTGCCAGCAGCCCAAAACAAGGGCGGCGAGAACAGTACTTC.

J is TRBJ1-2 and V is TRBV14, with 8 bases lining up with TRBD1. Germline V CDR1 and CDR2: SGHDN, FVKESK. The CDR3 is 16 residues long. J gave up 7 bases and V 3 bases, and 13 bases lay outside the gene matches. The CDR3 sequence: CASSHHTSAGGSGYTF. CDR3 coding DNA: TGTGCCAGCAGCCACCATACATCCGCAGGGGGCTCTGGCTACACCTTC.

As concerns this clone: Its ends do not fully match the called genes, so a read error is possible. The chain carries TRBV6-5 and TRBJ2-7; 9 nucleotides agree with TRBD1. Germline CDR1 MNHEY, CDR2 SVGAGI. This CDR3 contains 15 residues. The chain's CDR3 is CASTYLQGASHEQYF. The CDR3 DNA sequence: TGTGCCAGCACTTACCTACAGGGGGCGTCGCACGAGCAGTACTTC.

The chain carries TRBV21-1 and TRBJ2-3; no DNA check was done on the table's D call, TRBD1. TRBV21-1 is a listed pseudogene. The length of the CDR3 is 14 residues. The CDR3 nucleotides are TGTGCCAGCTTAGGGACAGGGGACCCAGATACGCAGTATTTT. It translates to CASLGTGDPDTQYF.